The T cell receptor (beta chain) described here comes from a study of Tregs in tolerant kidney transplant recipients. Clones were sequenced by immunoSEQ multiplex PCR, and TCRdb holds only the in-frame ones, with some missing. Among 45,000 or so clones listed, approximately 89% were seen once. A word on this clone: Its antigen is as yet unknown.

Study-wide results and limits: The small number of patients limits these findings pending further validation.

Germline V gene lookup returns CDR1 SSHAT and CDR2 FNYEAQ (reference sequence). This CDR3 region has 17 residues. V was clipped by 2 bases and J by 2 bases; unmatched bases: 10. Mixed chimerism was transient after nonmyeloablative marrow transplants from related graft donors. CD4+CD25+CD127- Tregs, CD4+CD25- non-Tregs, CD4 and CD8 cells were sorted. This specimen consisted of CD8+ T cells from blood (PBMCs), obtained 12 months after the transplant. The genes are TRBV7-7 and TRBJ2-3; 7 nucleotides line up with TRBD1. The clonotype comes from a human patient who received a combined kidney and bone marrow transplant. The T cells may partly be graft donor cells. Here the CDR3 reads CASSLHPPGGDTDTQYF. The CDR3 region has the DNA TGTGCCAGCAGCTTACATCCACCAGGGGGAGACACAGATACGCAGTATTTT.